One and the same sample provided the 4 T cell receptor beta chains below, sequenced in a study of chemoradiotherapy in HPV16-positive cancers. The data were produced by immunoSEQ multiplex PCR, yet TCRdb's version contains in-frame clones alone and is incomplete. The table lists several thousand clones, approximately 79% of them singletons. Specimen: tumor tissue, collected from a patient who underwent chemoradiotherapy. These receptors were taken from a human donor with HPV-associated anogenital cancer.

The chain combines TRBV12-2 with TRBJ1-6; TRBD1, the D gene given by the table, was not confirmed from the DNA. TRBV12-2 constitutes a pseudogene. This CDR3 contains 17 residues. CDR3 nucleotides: TGTGCAAGTCGCTTAAGCCCCCCACAGGCCTCTTATTCACCCCTCCACTTT. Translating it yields CASRLSPPQASYSPLHF.

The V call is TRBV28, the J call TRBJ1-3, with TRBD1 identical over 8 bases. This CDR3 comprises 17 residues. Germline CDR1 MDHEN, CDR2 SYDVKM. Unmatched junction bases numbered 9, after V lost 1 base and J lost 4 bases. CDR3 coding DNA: TGTGCCAGCAGTTTATCCCGGACAGGGACGACAGGAAACACCATATATTTT. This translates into CASSLSRTGTTGNTIYF.

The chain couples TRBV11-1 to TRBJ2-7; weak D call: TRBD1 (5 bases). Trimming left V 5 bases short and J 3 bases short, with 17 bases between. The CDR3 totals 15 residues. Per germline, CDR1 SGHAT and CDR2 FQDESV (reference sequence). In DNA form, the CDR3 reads TGTGCCAGCAGCGTACTATCGACAGCGATCTACGAGCAGTACTTC. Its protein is CASSVLSTAIYEQYF. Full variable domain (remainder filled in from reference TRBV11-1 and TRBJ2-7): EAEVAQSPRYKITEKSQAVAFWCDPISGHATLYWYRQILGQGPELLVQFQDESVVDDSQLPKDRFSAERLKGVDSTLKIQPAELGDSAMYLCASSVLSTAIYEQYFGPGTRLTVT.

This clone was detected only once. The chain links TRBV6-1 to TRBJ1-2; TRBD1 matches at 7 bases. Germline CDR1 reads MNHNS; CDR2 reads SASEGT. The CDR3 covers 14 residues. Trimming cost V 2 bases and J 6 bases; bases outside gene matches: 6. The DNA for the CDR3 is TGTGCCAGCAGTGAACACAGGGGAGGGGATGGCTACACCTTC. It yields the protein CASSEHRGGDGYTF.